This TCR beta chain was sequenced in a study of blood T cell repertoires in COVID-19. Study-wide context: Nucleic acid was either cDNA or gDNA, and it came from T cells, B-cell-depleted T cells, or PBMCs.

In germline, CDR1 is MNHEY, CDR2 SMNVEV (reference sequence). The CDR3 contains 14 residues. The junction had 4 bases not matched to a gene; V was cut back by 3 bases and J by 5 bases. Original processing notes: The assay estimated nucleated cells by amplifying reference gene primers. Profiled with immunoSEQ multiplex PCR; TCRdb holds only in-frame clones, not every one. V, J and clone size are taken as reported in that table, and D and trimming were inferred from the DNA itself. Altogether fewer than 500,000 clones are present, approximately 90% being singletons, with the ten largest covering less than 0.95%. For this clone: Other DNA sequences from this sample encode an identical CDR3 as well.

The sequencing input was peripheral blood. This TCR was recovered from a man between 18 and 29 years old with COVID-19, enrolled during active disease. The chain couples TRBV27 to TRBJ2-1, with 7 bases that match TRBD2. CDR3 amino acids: CASSFRLADNEQFF. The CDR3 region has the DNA TGTGCCAGCAGTTTTAGGCTAGCGGACAATGAGCAGTTCTTC.